This T cell receptor beta chain was recovered during a study of blood T cell repertoires in COVID-19. The repertoire was sequenced with immunoSEQ multiplex PCR; TCRdb's copy has only in-frame clones and lacks some. Altogether about 74,000 clones are present, 60% to 85% being singletons, with the ten largest covering around 21%. The CDR3 has 14 amino acids. Trimming removed 5 bases from V and 3 bases from J, with 12 bases in between. Germline values: CDR1 MGHDK, CDR2 SYGVNS. This TCR was recovered from a man in his sixties or seventies with acute or convalescent COVID-19. The chain recombines TRBV25-1 with TRBJ2-3, with D tentatively TRBD1 (6 bases). Sequenced: peripheral blood. Here the CDR3 reads CASSHTGRTDTQYF. CDR3 DNA sequence: TGTGCCAGCAGTCACACAGGGCGTACAGATACGCAGTATTTT.